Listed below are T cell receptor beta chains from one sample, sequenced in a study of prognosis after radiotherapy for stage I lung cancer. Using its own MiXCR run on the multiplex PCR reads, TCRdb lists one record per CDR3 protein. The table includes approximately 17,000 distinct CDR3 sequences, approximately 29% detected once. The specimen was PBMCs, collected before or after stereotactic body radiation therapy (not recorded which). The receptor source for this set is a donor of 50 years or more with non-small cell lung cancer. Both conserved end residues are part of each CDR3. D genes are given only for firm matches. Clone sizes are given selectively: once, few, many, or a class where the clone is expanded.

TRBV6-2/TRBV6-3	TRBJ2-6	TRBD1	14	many	TGTGCCAGCAGTAAGACGGACAGGGGGCCCGTCCTGACTTTC	CASSKTDRGPVLTF
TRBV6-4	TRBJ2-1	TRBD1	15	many	TGTGCCAGCAGTCCGGACAGGGGGCATAGCAATGAGCAGTTCTTC	CASSPDRGHSNEQFF
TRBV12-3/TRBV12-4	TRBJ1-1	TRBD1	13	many	TGTGCCAGCACCCCCGACAGGGGCCCTGAAGCTTTCTTT	CASTPDRGPEAFF
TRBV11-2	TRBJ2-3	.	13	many	TGTGCCAGCAGCCTTGGAATTTCGGATACGCAGTATTTT	CASSLGISDTQYF
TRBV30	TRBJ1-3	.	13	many	TGTGCCTGGACCGGGGGATTTGGAAACACCATATATTTT	CAWTGGFGNTIYF
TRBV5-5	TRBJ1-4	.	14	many	TGTGCCAGCAGCTTCGTGGCGAACAATGGAAAACTGTTTTTT	CASSFVANNGKLFF
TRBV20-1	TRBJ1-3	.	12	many	TGCAGTACAGAAAACCAGGGAAACACCATATATTTT	CSTENQGNTIYF
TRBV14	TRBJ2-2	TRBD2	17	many	TGTGCCAGCAGCCAAGATGTGGGAGGGCCTCGCACCGGGGAGCTGTTTTTT	CASSQDVGGPRTGELFF
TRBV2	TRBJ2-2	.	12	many	TGTGCCAGCAGACCCGACAACGGGGAGCTGTTTTTT	CASRPDNGELFF
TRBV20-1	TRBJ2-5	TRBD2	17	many	TGCAGTGCTAGAGACGCGATACTAGCGGGAAGACAAGAGACCCAGTACTTC	CSARDAILAGRQETQYF
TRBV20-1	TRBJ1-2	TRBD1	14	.	TGCAGTGCGCGGGACAGGGGGCTTCTGTATGGCTACACCTTC	CSARDRGLLYGYTF
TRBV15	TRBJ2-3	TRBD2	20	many	TGTGCCACCAGCAGCCCGACTAGCGGGAGGCCTGCGCTTAGCACAGATACGCAGTATTTT	CATSSPTSGRPALSTDTQYF
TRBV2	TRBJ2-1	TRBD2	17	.	TGTGCCAGCAGGGGACTAAAAGATGGCGGTCTCTTCGGTGAGCAGTTCTTC	CASRGLKDGGLFGEQFF
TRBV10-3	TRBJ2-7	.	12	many	TGTGCCATCAGCGAGAGCTCCTACGAGCAGTACTTC	CAISESSYEQYF
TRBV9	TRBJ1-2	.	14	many	TGTGCCAGCAGCGCCTCCGGAACAAACTATGGCTACACCTTC	CASSASGTNYGYTF
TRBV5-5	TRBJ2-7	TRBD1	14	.	TGTGCCAGCAGCAGACCAGGGGGCGCCTACGAGCAGTACTTC	CASSRPGGAYEQYF
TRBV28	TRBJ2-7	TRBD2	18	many	TGTGCCAGCAGTTTTTTGGCTAGCGGGAGTCATACCTCCTACGAGCAGTACTTC	CASSFLASGSHTSYEQYF
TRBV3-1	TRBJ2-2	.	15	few	TGTGCCAGCAGCGGAATGATAGGTTTCACCGGGGAGCTGCTTTTT	CASSGMIGFTGELLF
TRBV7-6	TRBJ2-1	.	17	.	TGTGCCAGCAGCTCCCCCTATTCGGGAGCTCGGAACGATGAGCAGTTCTTC	CASSSPYSGARNDEQFF
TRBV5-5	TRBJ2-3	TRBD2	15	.	TGTGCCAGTGGGGCTAGCGGGGTTATCACAGATACGCAGTATTTT	CASGASGVITDTQYF
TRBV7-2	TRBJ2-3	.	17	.	TGTGCCAGCAGCTCGAGTCTGGGAAAGGGGAGCACAGATACGCAGTATTTT	CASSSSLGKGSTDTQYF
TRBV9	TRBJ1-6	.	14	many	TGTGCCAGCAGCGTCGAACAGTCAGTCTCACCCCTCCACTTT	CASSVEQSVSPLHF
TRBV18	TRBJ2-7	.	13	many	TGTGCCAGCTCACCACATCCCGTAGGCGAGCAGTACTTC	CASSPHPVGEQYF
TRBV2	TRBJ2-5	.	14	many	TGTGCCAGCAGTTCTGGTCCTTACCAAGAGACCCAGTACTTC	CASSSGPYQETQYF
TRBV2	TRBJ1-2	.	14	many	TGTGCCAGCAATTCGGGCAGGGAGTATAATGGCTACACCTTC	CASNSGREYNGYTF
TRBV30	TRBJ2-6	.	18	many	TGTGCCTGGAGGAGTTGGAGGGGGCGCGACTCTGGGGCCAACGTCCTGACTTTC	CAWRSWRGRDSGANVLTF
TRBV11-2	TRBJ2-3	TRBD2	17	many	TGTGCCAGCAGCTTAGGAGGTTTAGCGGGAGGTGGAGATACGCAGTATTTT	CASSLGGLAGGGDTQYF
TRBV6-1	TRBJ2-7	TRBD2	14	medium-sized	TGTGCCAGCAGGAACAGCGGGACCCTCTACGAGCAGTACTTC	CASRNSGTLYEQYF